This entry lists 32 T cell receptor beta chains sequenced from one sample in a study of blood T cell repertoires in COVID-19. Sequenced by immunoSEQ multiplex PCR; TCRdb stores in-frame clones only, minus some. This sample yields 110,000 or so clones, of which approximately 80% are seen a single time; 2.5% belongs to the top ten. The sample taken for sequencing was peripheral blood. These receptors all come from a man aged 50-59 years with acute or convalescent COVID-19.

CDR3 nucleotides: TGTGCCAGCAGCTCCGGGTGGTACGAGCAGTACTTC. This codes for CASSSGWYEQYF. V usage is TRBV11-2 and J usage is TRBJ2-7; no clear D. The germline V gene has CDR1 SGHAT and CDR2 FQNNGV. This CDR3 is 12 amino acids long. V shed 4 bases and J shed 4 bases, with 8 bases lying between them.

In this sample, this clone turned up many times. V gene TRBV30 combines with J gene TRBJ1-6; 7 positions agree with TRBD1. Trimming removed 3 bases from V and 10 bases from J; junction bases left unmatched: 12. The CDR3 has 15 amino acids. The germline V gene has CDR1 GTSNPN and CDR2 SVGIG (reference sequence). The CDR3 region is CAWSPADRRGSPLHF. The CDR3 DNA sequence: TGTGCCTGGAGCCCCGCGGACAGGAGGGGATCACCCCTCCACTTT. Full variable domain (remainder filled in from reference TRBV30 and TRBJ1-6): SQTIHQWPATLVQPVGSPLSLECTVEGTSNPNLYWYRQAAGRGLQLLFYSVGIGQISSEVPQNLSASRPQDRQFILSSKKLLLSDSGFYLCAWSPADRRGSPLHFGNGTRLTVT.

This rearrangement joins TRBV7-7 to TRBJ2-5; 7 bases fit TRBD2. Germline V CDR1 and CDR2: SSHAT, FNYEAQ (reference sequence). Trimming at V came to 3 bases and at J to 5 bases, leaving 9 bases not matched to a gene. CDR3 length: 15 amino acids. CDR3 protein: CASSLIGGEGETQYF. CDR3 coding DNA: TGTGCCAGCAGCTTGATAGGTGGGGAGGGGGAGACCCAGTACTTC.

This chain joins TRBV4-1 and TRBJ2-3; 8 bases map to TRBD2. The ends lost 4 bases at V and 4 bases at J; junction bases unmatched: 7. CDR3 length: 15 residues. Germline CDR1 and CDR2: MGHRA and YSYEKL. The CDR3 nucleotides read TGCGCCAGCAGCCGGCTAGCGGGTGGAGCAGATACGCAGTATTTT. Translating gives CASSRLAGGADTQYF.

This clone was seen only once. The chain combines TRBV7-8 with TRBJ2-3, with 13 positions matching TRBD2. The length of the CDR3 is 15 residues. V shed 10 bases and J 6 bases; nucleotides not matched to a gene: 10. Germline CDR1 SGHVS, CDR2 FQNEAQ. The CDR3 reads CATGGTSGIGDTQYF. CDR3 coding DNA: TGTGCCACTGGTGGGACTAGCGGGATAGGTGATACGCAGTATTTT.

The chain joins TRBV28 to TRBJ2-7, with 8 positions matching TRBD1. The length of the CDR3 is 18 residues. V shed 5 bases and J 2 bases; nucleotides not matched to a gene: 17. Per germline, CDR1 MDHEN and CDR2 SYDVKM. The CDR3 spells CASSPGGVEWLTTYEQYF. CDR3 nucleotides: TGTGCCAGCAGTCCAGGGGGCGTGGAGTGGCTAACAACCTACGAGCAGTACTTC.

The chain joins TRBV19 to TRBJ1-5; D is unresolved. Trimming took off 5 bases at V and 4 bases at J, with 18 bases between the two ends. The germline gives CDR1 LNHDA, CDR2 SQIVND (reference sequence). The CDR3 has 16 residues. The CDR3: CASSEASGGINQPQHF. CDR3 sequence (DNA): TGTGCCAGTAGTGAGGCTTCAGGAGGGATTAATCAGCCCCAGCATTTT.

The chain is built from TRBV27 and TRBJ1-5; 11 positions match TRBD1. V gave up 5 bases and J gave up 7 bases; unmatched junction bases: 4. The CDR3 loop spans 14 amino acids. From germline, CDR1 is MNHEY and CDR2 SMNVEV (reference sequence). CDR3 amino acids: CASSGTGGEQPQHF. CDR3 nucleotides: TGTGCCAGCAGTGGGACAGGGGGTGAGCAGCCCCAGCATTTT.

The chain recombines TRBV25-1 with TRBJ1-1, with D perhaps TRBD1 (5 bases). The V end was cut by 4 bases, the J end by 0 bases, with 15 bases between. The length of the CDR3 is 16 residues. Germline CDR1 and CDR2: MGHDK and SYGVNS. CDR3 DNA: TGTGCCAGCAGTGCCAGCCCCCGGGGGATGAACACTGAAGCTTTCTTT. Protein product: CASSASPRGMNTEAFF.

The table lists this clone with a count of one. The chain combines TRBV19 with TRBJ1-1; perhaps TRBD1 as D (5 bases). The V end was cut by 0 bases, the J end by 0 bases, with 8 bases between. The V gene's germline CDR1 is LNHDA and CDR2 SQIVND (reference sequence). The CDR3 length is 15 residues. In DNA form, the CDR3 reads TGTGCCAGTAGTATAGATGACAGTCTGAACACTGAAGCTTTCTTT. As protein: CASSIDDSLNTEAFF. Looking up the rest from reference TRBV19 and TRBJ1-1 gives the full variable domain: DGGITQSPKYLFRKEGQNVTLSCEQNLNHDAMYWYRQDPGQGLRLIYYSQIVNDFQKGDIAEGYSVSREKKESFPLTVTSAQKNPTAFYLCASSIDDSLNTEAFFGQGTRLTVV.

This clone was observed a few times. The chain employs TRBV19 and TRBJ1-1; 10 bases line up with TRBD1. The CDR3 is 13 residues long. V lost 10 bases and J lost 6; bases outside the gene matches: 8. Germline-derived CDR1 and CDR2 are LNHDA and SQIVND (reference sequence). The CDR3 is CAIGDRGGPEAFF. In nucleotides, the CDR3 is TGTGCCATAGGGGACAGGGGAGGGCCTGAAGCTTTCTTT.

The count of this clone is one. This chain links TRBV27 with TRBJ2-1, with D tentatively TRBD1 (7 bases). The CDR3 extends over 17 amino acids. Trimming removed 5 bases from V and 8 bases from J, with 25 bases in between. Germline CDR1 reads MNHEY; CDR2 reads SMNVEV (reference sequence). CDR3 coding DNA: TGTGCCAGCAGTCCGGGGACAGCGAGGAGGGTCGTCCATGAGCAGTTCTTC. This gives the protein CASSPGTARRVVHEQFF.

The chain is built from TRBV12-3 or TRBV12-4 and TRBJ1-5; D remains unclear. The CDR3 has 11 amino acids. Trimming cost V 3 bases and J 5 bases, with 2 bases left between them. In DNA, the CDR3 is TGTGCCAGCAGTTTCGATCAGCCCCAGCATTTT. Translating gives CASSFDQPQHF.

V usage is TRBV9 and J usage is TRBJ1-4; D gene unclear. CDR1 SGDLS and CDR2 YYNGEE come from the germline V gene. The CDR3 spans 15 residues. Between the trimmed V and J ends, which lost 0 bases and 0 bases, there was a span of 6 bases. The CDR3 DNA sequence: TGTGCCAGCAGCGTAGGCAGGTCAACTAATGAAAAACTGTTTTTT. Translating it yields CASSVGRSTNEKLFF.

This clone was seen more than once but under ten times. The J gene is TRBJ2-4, the V gene TRBV19, with a possible D match to TRBD2 (5 bases). V was pared by 1 base and J by 0 bases, with 10 bases between. Germline V lookup: CDR1 LNHDA, CDR2 SQIVND (reference sequence). This CDR3 is 16 amino acids long. CDR3 residues: CASSIAGSLAKNIQYF. The CDR3 nucleotides are TGTGCCAGTAGTATAGCGGGATCTCTAGCCAAAAACATTCAGTACTTC.

This chain links TRBV30 with TRBJ2-1; 11 bases agree with TRBD2. CDR1 and CDR2 from the germline V gene are GTSNPN and SVGIG (reference sequence). The CDR3 extends over 14 amino acids. V dropped 1 base and J dropped 11; count of bases not matched to a gene: 7. This CDR3 reads CAWSENSGGVKQFF. The DNA for the CDR3 is TGTGCCTGGAGTGAGAATAGCGGGGGGGTGAAGCAGTTCTTC. Drawing the rest from reference TRBV30 and TRBJ2-1, the complete variable domain is SQTIHQWPATLVQPVGSPLSLECTVEGTSNPNLYWYRQAAGRGLQLLFYSVGIGQISSEVPQNLSASRPQDRQFILSSKKLLLSDSGFYLCAWSENSGGVKQFFGPGTRLTVL.

J is TRBJ1-2 and V is TRBV28; 9 nucleotides align to TRBD1. Germline assignment: CDR1 MDHEN and CDR2 SYDVKM. This CDR3 is 17 amino acids long. Unmatched junction bases numbered 11, after V lost 2 bases and J lost 4 bases. The CDR3 protein is CASSLPGQGSALYGYTF. CDR3 coding DNA: TGTGCCAGCAGTTTACCGGGACAGGGTTCAGCCCTCTATGGCTACACCTTC.

The chain has TRBV12-3 or TRBV12-4 and TRBJ2-5; no definite D call. Trimming pared 5 bases from V and 5 bases from J, leaving 12 bases between. The CDR3 has 13 amino acids. CDR3 nucleotide sequence: TGTGCCAGCAGTCTCACTACGGGTGAGACCCAGTACTTC. Translation: CASSLTTGETQYF.

The rearrangement links TRBV6-5 to TRBJ2-1; 12 positions match TRBD2. Germline-derived CDR1 and CDR2 are MNHEY and SVGAGI. The ends lost 4 bases at V and 5 bases at J; junction bases unmatched: 6. The CDR3 is made up of 16 amino acids. The CDR3 spells CASSLPGLAGHNEQFF. CDR3 DNA sequence: TGTGCCAGCAGTTTACCCGGACTAGCGGGACACAATGAGCAGTTCTTC.

At least ten counts were recorded for this clone. The rearrangement joins TRBV7-9 to TRBJ2-7; the match to TRBD1 covers 9 bases. The germline gives CDR1 SEHNR, CDR2 FQNEAQ (reference sequence). The ends lost 7 bases at V and 0 bases at J; junction bases unmatched: 7. The CDR3 sequence is 15 residues long. This CDR3 reads CASTAGQGHSYEQYF. CDR3 nucleotides: TGTGCCAGCACCGCGGGACAGGGACACTCCTACGAGCAGTACTTC.

This chain links TRBV3-1 (or the pseudogene TRBV3-2) with TRBJ1-2, with no clear D. This CDR3 has 15 residues. Germline loops: CDR1 LGHDT, CDR2 YNNKEL (reference sequence). The V end was cut by 0 bases, the J end by 0 bases, with 8 bases between. The CDR3 protein is CASSQDRGSNYGYTF. The CDR3, as DNA: TGTGCCAGCAGCCAAGATCGGGGTTCTAACTATGGCTACACCTTC.

This clone was seen just once. This chain connects TRBV10-3 to TRBJ2-1; 7 bases match TRBD2. Germline CDR1 reads ENHRY; CDR2 reads SYGVKD. The CDR3 is 13 amino acids. V lost 9 bases, J lost 8 bases, and 10 bases stayed unmatched. CDR3: CAMGGRDGDEQFF. The CDR3 DNA reads as TGTGCCATGGGAGGGAGGGATGGCGATGAGCAGTTCTTC.

V gene TRBV27 combines with J gene TRBJ1-3; D perhaps matches TRBD1 (5 bases). The germline V gene has CDR1 MNHEY and CDR2 SMNVEV (reference sequence). V lost 3 bases to trimming and J lost 0 bases, with 15 bases between them. CDR3 length: 17 amino acids. The CDR3 sequence: CASSFRAGRNSGNTIYF. For the CDR3, the DNA is TGTGCCAGCAGTTTTCGAGCGGGACGGAACTCTGGAAACACCATATATTTT.

This chain links TRBV5-4 with TRBJ2-5; 7 positions match TRBD1. The junction had 8 bases not matched to a gene; V was cut back by 4 bases and J by 8 bases. This CDR3 is built from 13 residues. Germline values: CDR1 SGHNT, CDR2 YYREEE (reference sequence). The CDR3 bases are TGTGCCAGCAGCGGGACAGCCCAAGTTACCCAGTACTTC. This gives the protein CASSGTAQVTQYF. Full variable domain (remainder filled in from reference TRBV5-4 and TRBJ2-5): ETGVTQSPTHLIKTRGQQVTLRCSSQSGHNTVSWYQQALGQGPQFIFQYYREEENGRGNFPPRFSGLQFPNYSSELNVNALELDDSALYLCASSGTAQVTQYFGPGTRLLVL.

This chain connects TRBV27 to TRBJ1-1; D is perhaps TRBD1 (6 bases). CDR3 length equals 13 residues. CDR1 and CDR2 (germline): MNHEY, SMNVEV (reference sequence). V dropped 3 bases and J dropped 1 base, with 6 bases sitting between them. CDR3 amino acids: CASSLGANTEAFF. CDR3 coding DNA: TGTGCCAGCAGTTTGGGGGCGAACACTGAAGCTTTCTTT.

The chain couples TRBV5-1 to TRBJ2-5; TRBD2 agrees at 15 bases. The CDR3 has 17 amino acids. Germline V gene data show CDR1 as SGHRS and CDR2 as YFSETQ. V was pared by 4 bases and J by 5 bases, with 9 bases of the junction left unmatched. The CDR3 bases are TGCGCCAGCAGCGTACGGACTAGCGGGAGGGCCGGGGAGACCCAGTACTTC. Translating gives CASSVRTSGRAGETQYF.

The J gene is TRBJ2-3, the V gene TRBV10-3; 8 bases match TRBD2. J lost 0 bases, V lost 3 bases, and 2 bases had no gene match. The CDR3 covers 15 residues. Germline loops: CDR1 ENHRY, CDR2 SYGVKD. This CDR3 is CAISESSGSTDTQYF. The CDR3 DNA reads TGTGCCATCAGTGAATCTAGCGGGAGCACAGATACGCAGTATTTT.

The rearrangement uses TRBV10-3 and TRBJ1-2; 9 positions match TRBD1. The CDR3 is made up of 15 amino acids. Looked up from germline, CDR1 is ENHRY and CDR2 is SYGVKD. Trimming cost V 0 bases and J 8 bases; bases outside gene matches: 7. CDR3 in amino acids: CAISESPDRGYGYTF. CDR3 sequence (DNA): TGTGCCATCAGTGAGTCGCCGGACAGGGGATACGGCTACACCTTC.

This chain uses TRBV13 with TRBJ2-7, with 10 bases that match TRBD1. The germline CDR1 and CDR2 sequences are PRHDT and FYEKMQ (reference sequence). The CDR3 length is 15 residues. The trim removed 5 bases at V and 5 bases at J, leaving 9 bases unmatched. CDR3 bases: TGTGCCAGCAGCCCCCTAGGGGACAGGGGTGACGAGCAGTACTTC. As protein: CASSPLGDRGDEQYF.

The chain employs TRBV19 and TRBJ2-1, with TRBD2 matching 8 bases. This CDR3 is 13 amino acids long. J lost 9 bases, V lost 5 bases, and 6 bases had no gene match. Germline CDR1 reads LNHDA; CDR2 reads SQIVND (reference sequence). The CDR3 reads CASSLAGSIEQFF. The CDR3 DNA sequence: TGTGCCAGTAGTTTAGCGGGATCAATTGAGCAGTTCTTC.

This sequence joins TRBV6-5 and TRBJ1-2; tentatively, D is TRBD1 (5 bases). Deletions cut 7 bases from V and 5 bases from J, with 14 bases between. The germline V gene has CDR1 MNHEY and CDR2 SVGAGI. This CDR3 comprises 13 residues. CDR3 amino acids: CASTAGVGYGYTF. The DNA of the CDR3 is TGTGCCAGCACCGCGGGGGTAGGATATGGCTACACCTTC.

This sequence joins TRBV6-5 and TRBJ1-6; TRBD1 is a possible D gene (6 bases). The V and J ends lost 7 bases and 7 bases respectively, with 14 bases between them. The CDR3 is 14 amino acids. The germline V gene has CDR1 MNHEY and CDR2 SVGAGI. CDR3 nucleotide sequence: TGTGCCAGCACCGCGACAGGCCCAAATTCACCCCTCCACTTT. As protein: CASTATGPNSPLHF.